The source of this T cell receptor beta chain is a study of PD-L1 blockade in urothelial cancer. Turning to the study itself: In the mid-2010s, patients got going on atezolizumab, taking 1,200 mg intravenously every 3 weeks. When blood samples were assessed, the median T cell count was some 130,000.

Data came from immunoSEQ multiplex PCR; TCRdb stores just in-frame clones and leaves some out. The repertoire holds 70,000 to 80,000 clones, with around 81% as singletons. Time point reported: pretreatment peripheral blood. The diagnosis in patients was locally advanced or metastatic urothelial carcinoma. Pretreatment and on-treatment blood mononuclear cell samples were taken, totaling between 1 and 8 time points per patient. The receptor was isolated from a man aged 40-49 years with urothelial cancer. Sequenced here: PBMCs, sampled around atezolizumab (anti-PD-L1) treatment.

This chain's CDR3 is CASSDEGNTIYF. In nucleotides, the CDR3 is TGTGCCAGCAGTGACGAGGGAAACACCATATATTTT. This chain uses TRBV6-1 with TRBJ1-3; no definite D call. V shed 3 bases and J shed 4 bases, with 4 bases lying between them. The germline CDR1 and CDR2 sequences are MNHNS and SASEGT. The CDR3 covers 12 residues.